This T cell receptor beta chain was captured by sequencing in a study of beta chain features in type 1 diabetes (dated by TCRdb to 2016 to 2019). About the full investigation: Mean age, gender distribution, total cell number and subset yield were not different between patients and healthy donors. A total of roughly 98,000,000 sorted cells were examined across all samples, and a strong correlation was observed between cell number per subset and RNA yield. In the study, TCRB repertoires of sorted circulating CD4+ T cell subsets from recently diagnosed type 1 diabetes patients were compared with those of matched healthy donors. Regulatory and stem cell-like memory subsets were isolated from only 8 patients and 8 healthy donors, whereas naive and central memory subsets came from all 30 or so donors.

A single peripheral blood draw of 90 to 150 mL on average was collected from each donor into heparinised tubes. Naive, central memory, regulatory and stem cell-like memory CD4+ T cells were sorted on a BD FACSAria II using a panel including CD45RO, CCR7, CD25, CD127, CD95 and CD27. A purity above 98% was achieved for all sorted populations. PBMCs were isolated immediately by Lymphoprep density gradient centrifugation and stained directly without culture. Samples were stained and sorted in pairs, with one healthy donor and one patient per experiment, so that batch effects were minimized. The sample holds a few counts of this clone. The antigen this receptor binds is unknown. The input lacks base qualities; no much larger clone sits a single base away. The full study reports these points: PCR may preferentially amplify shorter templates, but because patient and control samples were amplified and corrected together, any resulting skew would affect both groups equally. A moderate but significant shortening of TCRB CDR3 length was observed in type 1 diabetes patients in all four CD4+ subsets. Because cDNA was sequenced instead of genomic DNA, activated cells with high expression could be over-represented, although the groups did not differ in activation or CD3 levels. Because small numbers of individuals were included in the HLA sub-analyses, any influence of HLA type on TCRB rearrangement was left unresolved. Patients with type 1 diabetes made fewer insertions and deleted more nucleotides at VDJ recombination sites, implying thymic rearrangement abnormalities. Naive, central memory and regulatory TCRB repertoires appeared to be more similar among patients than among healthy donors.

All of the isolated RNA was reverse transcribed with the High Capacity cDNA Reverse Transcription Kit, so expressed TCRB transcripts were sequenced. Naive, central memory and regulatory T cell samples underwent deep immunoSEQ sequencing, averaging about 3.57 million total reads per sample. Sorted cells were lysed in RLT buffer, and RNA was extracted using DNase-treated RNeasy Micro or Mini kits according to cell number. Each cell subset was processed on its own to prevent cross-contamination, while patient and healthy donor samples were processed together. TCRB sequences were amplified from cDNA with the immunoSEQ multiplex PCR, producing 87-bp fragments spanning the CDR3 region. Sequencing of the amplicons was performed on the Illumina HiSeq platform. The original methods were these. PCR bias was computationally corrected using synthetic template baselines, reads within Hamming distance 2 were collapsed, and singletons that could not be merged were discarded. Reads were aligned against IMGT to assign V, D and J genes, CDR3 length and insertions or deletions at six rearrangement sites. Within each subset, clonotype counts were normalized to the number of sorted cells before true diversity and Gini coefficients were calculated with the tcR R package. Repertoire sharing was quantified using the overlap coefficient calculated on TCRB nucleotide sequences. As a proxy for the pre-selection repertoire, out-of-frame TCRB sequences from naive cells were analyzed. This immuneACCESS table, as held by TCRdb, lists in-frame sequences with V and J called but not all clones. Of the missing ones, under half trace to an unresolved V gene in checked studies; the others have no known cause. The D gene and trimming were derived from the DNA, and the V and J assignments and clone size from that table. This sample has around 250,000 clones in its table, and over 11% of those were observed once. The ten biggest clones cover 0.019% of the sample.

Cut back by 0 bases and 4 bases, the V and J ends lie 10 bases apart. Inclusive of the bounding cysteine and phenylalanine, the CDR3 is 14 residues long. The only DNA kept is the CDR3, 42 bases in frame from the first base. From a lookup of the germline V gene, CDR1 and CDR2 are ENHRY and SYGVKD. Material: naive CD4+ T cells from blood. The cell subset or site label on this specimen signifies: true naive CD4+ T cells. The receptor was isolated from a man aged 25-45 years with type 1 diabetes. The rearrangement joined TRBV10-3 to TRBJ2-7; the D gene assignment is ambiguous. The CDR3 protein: CAISESANLYEQYF. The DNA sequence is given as TGTGCCATCAGTGAGTCCGCTAACTTATACGAGCAGTACTTC.